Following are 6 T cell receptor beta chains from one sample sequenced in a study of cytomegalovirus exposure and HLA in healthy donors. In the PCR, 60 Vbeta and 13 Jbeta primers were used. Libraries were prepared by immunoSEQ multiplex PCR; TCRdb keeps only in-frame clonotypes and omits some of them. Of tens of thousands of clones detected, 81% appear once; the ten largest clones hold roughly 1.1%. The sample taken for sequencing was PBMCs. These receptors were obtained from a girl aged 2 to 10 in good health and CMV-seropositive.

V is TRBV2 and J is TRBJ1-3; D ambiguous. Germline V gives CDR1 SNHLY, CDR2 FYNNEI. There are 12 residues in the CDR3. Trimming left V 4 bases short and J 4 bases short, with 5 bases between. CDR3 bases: TGTGCCAGCAGTGCCGGGGGAAACACCATATATTTT. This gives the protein CASSAGGNTIYF.

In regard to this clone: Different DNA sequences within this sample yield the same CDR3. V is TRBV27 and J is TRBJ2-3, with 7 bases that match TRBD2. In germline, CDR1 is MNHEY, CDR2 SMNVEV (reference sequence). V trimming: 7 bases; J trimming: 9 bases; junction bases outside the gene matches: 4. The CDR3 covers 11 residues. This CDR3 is CASTGGDTQYF. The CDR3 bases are TGTGCCAGCACGGGGGGAGACACGCAGTATTTT.

CDR3 sequence: CASSPVNTHEQYF. CDR3 in DNA: TGTGCCAGCTCACCAGTAAACACCCACGAGCAGTACTTC. The rearrangement links TRBV18 to TRBJ2-7; D is unresolved. The CDR3 sequence is 13 residues long. V was clipped by 2 bases and J by 5 bases, with 10 bases between them. Germline CDR1 KGHSH, CDR2 LQKENI.

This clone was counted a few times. CDR3 nucleotide sequence: TGTGCCAGCAGCCCCCGACGGGAGAACACTGAAGCTTTCTTT. This encodes CASSPRRENTEAFF. The gene calls are TRBV7-8 and TRBJ1-1; D ambiguous. Looked up from germline, CDR1 is SGHVS and CDR2 is FQNEAQ. V was clipped by 5 bases and J by 1 base, with 11 bases between them. This CDR3 is built from 14 residues.

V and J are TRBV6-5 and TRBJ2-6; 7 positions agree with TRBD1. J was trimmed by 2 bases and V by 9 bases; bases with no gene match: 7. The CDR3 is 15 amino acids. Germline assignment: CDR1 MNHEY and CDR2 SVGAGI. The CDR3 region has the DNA TGTGCCAGTAAAACAGGGGCGGCTGGGGCCAACGTCCTGACTTTC. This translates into CASKTGAAGANVLTF.

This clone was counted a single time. The CDR3 DNA sequence: TGTGCCAGCAGCTTGTGGGCTAGCGGATACCAAGAGACCCAGTACTTC. Translation: CASSLWASGYQETQYF. The chain combines TRBV5-5 with TRBJ2-5; 7 positions agree with TRBD2. From germline, CDR1 is SGHKS and CDR2 YYEKEE (reference sequence). There are 16 residues in the CDR3. V was pared by 1 base and J by 0 bases, with 6 bases of the junction left unmatched.